This T cell receptor beta chain derives from a study of preoperative IRX-2 immunotherapy in early breast cancer. The CDR3 totals 12 residues. Looked up from germline, CDR1 is LNHDA and CDR2 is SQIVND (reference sequence). The trim removed 7 bases at V and 3 bases at J, leaving 1 base unmatched. Clones were sequenced by immunoSEQ multiplex PCR, and TCRdb holds only the in-frame ones, with some missing. There are about 19,000 clones in the sample; about 82% occur only once, and 1.2% lies in the top ten. Treatment here: preoperative locoregional IRX-2 cytokine immunotherapy. The count of this clone is one.

This rearrangement joins TRBV19 to TRBJ1-2, with 8 bases matching TRBD1. The sample consisted of lymph node tissue, taken after IRX-2 immunotherapy. The receptor comes from a human donor with breast cancer. DNA for the CDR3: TGTGCCAGTAACAGGGGGGACTATGGCTACACCTTC. As protein: CASNRGDYGYTF.